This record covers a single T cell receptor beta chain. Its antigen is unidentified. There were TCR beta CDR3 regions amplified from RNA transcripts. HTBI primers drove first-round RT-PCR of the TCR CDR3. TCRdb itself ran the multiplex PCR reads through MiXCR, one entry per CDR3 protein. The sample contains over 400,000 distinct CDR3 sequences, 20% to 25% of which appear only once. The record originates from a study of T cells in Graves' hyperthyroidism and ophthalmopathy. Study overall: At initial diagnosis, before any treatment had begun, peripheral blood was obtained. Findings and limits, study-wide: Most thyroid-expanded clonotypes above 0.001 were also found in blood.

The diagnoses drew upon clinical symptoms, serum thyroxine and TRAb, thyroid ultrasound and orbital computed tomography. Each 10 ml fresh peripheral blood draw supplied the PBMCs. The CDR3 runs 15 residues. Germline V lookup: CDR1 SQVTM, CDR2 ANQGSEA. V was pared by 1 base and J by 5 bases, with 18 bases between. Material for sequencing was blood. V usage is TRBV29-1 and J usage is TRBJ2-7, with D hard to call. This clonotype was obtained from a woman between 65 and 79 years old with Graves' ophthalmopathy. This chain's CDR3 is CSVEAFGSSGDEQYF. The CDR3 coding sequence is TGCAGCGTTGAAGCGTTTGGTAGTTCGGGCGACGAGCAGTACTTC.